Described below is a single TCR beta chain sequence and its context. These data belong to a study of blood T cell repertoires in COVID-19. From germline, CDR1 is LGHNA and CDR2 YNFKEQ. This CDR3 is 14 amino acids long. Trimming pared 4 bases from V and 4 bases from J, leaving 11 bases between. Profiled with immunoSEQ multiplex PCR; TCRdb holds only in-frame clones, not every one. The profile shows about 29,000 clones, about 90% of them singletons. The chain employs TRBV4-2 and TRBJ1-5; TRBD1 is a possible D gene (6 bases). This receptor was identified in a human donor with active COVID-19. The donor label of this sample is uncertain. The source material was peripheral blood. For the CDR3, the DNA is TGTGCCAGCAGCCCAGGGGACGGAAATCAGCCCCAGCATTTT. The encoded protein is CASSPGDGNQPQHF.